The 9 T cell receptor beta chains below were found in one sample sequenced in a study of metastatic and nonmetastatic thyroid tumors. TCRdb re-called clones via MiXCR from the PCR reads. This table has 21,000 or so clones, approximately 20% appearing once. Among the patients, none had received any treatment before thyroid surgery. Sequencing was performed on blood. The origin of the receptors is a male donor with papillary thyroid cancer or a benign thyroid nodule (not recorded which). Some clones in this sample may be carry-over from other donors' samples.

The CDR3 here is CASTLRQGGDTEAFF. CDR3 in DNA: TGTGCCAGCACCCTACGACAGGGGGGGGACACTGAAGCTTTCTTT. The rearrangement links TRBV28 to TRBJ1-1; TRBD1 agrees at 9 bases. The V and J ends lost 7 bases and 3 bases, in that order; junction bases with no gene match: 9. There are 15 residues in the CDR3. Germline-derived CDR1 and CDR2 are MDHEN and SYDVKM.

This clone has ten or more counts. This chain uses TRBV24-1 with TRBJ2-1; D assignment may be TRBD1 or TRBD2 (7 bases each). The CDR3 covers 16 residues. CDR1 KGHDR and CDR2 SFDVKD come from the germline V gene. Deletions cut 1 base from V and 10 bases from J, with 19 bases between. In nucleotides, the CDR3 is TGTGCCACCAGTGATTTCGGGGGGACAGCCAACCGGGAGCAGTTCTTC. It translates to CATSDFGGTANREQFF.

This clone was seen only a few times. CDR3 loop: CASSSTGTGGNSPLHF. CDR3 in DNA: TGTGCCAGCAGTTCCACTGGGACAGGGGGCAATTCACCCCTCCACTTT. This chain connects TRBV28 to TRBJ1-6; TRBD1 aligns across 12 bases. This CDR3 is 16 amino acids long. J gave up 7 bases and V 4 bases, and 5 bases lay outside the gene matches. Per the germline V gene, CDR1 is MDHEN and CDR2 is SYDVKM.

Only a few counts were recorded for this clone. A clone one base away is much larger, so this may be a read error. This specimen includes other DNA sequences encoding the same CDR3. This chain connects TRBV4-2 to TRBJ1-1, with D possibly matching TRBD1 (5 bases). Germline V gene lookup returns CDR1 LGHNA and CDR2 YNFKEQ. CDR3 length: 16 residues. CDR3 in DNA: TGTGCCAGCAGCCAAGACCCGTCCCTCGGGGGAACTGAGGCTTTCTTT. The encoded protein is CASSQDPSLGGTEAFF.

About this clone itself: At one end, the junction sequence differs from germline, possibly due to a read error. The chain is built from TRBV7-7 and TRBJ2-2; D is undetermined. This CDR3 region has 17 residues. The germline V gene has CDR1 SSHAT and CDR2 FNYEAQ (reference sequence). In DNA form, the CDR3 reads TGTGCTAGCAGCCCCTCGGTGTTCGGGTCGAGCACCGGGGAGCTGTTTTTT. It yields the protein CASSPSVFGSSTGELFF.

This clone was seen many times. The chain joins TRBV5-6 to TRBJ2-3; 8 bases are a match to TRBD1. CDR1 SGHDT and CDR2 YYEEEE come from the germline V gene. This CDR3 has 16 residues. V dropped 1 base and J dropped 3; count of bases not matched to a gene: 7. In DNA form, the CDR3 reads TGTGCCAGCAGCTTGAACGGACAGGGAGGTACAGATACGCAGTATTTT. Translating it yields CASSLNGQGGTDTQYF. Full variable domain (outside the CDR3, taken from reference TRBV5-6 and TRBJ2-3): DAGVTQSPTHLIKTRGQQVTLRCSPKSGHDTVSWYQQALGQGPQFIFQYYEEEERQRGNFPDRFSGHQFPNYSSELNVNALLLGDSALYLCASSLNGQGGTDTQYFGPGTRLTVL.

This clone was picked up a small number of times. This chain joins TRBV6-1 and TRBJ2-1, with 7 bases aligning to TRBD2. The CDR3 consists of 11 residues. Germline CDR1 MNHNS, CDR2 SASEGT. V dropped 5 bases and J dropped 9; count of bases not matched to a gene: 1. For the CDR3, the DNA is TGTGCCAGCAGTCCGGGGGGTGAGCAGTTCTTC. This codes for CASSPGGEQFF.

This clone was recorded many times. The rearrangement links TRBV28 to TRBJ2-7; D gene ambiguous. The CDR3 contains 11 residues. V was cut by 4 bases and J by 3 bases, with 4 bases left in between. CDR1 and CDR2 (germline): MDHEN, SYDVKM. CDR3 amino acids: CASSYVYEQYF. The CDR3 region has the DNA TGTGCCAGCAGTTACGTCTACGAGCAGTACTTC. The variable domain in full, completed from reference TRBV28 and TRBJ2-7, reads DVKVTQSSRYLVKRTGEKVFLECVQDMDHENMFWYRQDPGLGLRLIYFSYDVKMKEKGDIPEGYSVSREKKERFSLILESASTNQTSMYLCASSYVYEQYFGPGTRLTVT.

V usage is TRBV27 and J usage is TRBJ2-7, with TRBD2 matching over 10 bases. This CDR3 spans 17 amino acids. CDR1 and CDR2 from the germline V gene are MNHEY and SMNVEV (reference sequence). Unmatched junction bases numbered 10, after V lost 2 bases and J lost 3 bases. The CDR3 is CASSLGGSGRIYYEQYF. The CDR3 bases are TGTGCCAGCAGTTTAGGGGGTAGCGGGAGGATCTACTACGAGCAGTACTTC.